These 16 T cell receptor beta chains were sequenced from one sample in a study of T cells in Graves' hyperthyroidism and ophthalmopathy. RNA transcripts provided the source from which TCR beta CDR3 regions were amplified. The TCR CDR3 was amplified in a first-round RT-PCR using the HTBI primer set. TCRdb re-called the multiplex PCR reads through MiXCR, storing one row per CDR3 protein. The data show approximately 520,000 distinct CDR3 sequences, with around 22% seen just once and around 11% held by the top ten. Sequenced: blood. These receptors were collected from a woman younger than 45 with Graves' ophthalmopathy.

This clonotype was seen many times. CDR3 loop: CSARKSNGNQPQHF. The DNA of the CDR3 is TGCAGTGCTAGGAAGTCCAATGGCAATCAGCCCCAGCATTTT. The chain carries TRBV20-1 and TRBJ1-5; D not resolved. This CDR3 spans 14 amino acids. V was cut by 3 bases and J by 2 bases, with 11 bases left in between. Looked up from germline, CDR1 is DFQATT and CDR2 is SNEGSKA (reference sequence).

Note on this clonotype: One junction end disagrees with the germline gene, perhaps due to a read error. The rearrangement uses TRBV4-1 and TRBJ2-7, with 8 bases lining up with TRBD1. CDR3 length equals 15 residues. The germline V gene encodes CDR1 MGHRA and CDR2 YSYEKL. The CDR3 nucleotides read TGCGCCAGCAGCCAAGATTCAGGGGGCGTTTACGAGCAATACTTC. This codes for CASSQDSGGVYEQYF.

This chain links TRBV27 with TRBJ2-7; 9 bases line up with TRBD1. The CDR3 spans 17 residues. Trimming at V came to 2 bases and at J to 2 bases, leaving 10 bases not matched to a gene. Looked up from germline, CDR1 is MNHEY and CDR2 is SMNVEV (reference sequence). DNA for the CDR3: TGTGCCAGCAGTTTAGCCGCCCAGACAGGGGGGACCTACGAGCAGTACTTC. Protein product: CASSLAAQTGGTYEQYF.

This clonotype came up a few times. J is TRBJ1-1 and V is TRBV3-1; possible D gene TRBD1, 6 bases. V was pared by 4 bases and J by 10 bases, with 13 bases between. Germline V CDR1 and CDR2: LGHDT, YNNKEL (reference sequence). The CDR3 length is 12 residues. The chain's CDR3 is CASSPPGAGAFF. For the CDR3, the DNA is TGTGCCAGCAGCCCCCCGGGGGCGGGAGCTTTCTTT.

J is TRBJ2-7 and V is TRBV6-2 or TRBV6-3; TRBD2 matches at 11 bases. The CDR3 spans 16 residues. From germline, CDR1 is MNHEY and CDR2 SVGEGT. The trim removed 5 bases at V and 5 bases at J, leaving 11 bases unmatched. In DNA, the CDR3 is TGTGCCAGCAGTCCACCTACTAGCGGGAGAGCCCACGAGCAGTACTTC. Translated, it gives CASSPPTSGRAHEQYF.

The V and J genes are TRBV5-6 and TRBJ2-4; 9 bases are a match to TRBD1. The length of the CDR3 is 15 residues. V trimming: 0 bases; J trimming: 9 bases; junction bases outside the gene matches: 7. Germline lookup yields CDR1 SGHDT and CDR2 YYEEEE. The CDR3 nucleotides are TGTGCCAGCAGCTTGGGGGACAGGGACGTAGGCATTCAGTACTTC. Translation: CASSLGDRDVGIQYF.

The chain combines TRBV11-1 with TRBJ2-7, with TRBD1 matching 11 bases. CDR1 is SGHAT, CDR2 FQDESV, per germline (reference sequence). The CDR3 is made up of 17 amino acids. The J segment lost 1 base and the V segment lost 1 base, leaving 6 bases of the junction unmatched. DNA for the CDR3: TGTGCCAGCAGCTTAGATTGGGACAGGGGGGGATCCTACGAGCAGTACTTC. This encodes CASSLDWDRGGSYEQYF.

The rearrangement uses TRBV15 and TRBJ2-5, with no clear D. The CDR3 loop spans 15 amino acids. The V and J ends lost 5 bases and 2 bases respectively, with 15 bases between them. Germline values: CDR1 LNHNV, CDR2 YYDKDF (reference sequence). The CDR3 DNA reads TGTGCCACCAGCCTTCCCCCCACAGTTCAAGAGACCCAGTACTTC. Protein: CATSLPPTVQETQYF.

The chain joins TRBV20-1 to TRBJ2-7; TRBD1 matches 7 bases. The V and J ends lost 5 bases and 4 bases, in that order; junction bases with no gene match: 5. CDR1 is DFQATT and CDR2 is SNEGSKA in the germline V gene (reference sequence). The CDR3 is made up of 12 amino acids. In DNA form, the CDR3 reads TGCAGTGCTGGGGGACAGCTTTACGAGCAGTACTTC. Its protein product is CSAGGQLYEQYF.

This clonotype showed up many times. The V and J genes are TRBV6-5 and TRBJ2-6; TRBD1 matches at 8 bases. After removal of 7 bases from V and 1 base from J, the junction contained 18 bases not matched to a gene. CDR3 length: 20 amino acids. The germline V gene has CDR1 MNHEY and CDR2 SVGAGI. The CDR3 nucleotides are TGTGCCAGCAACCCCTGGGGACTGGGGACAGGAATATCTGGGGCCAACGTCCTGACTTTC. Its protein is CASNPWGLGTGISGANVLTF.

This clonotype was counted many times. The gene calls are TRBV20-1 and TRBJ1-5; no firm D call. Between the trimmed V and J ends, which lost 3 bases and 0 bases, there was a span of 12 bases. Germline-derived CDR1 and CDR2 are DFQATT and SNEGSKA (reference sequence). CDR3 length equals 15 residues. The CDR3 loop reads CSASTEHYSNQPQHF. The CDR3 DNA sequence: TGCAGTGCTAGTACGGAGCATTATAGCAATCAGCCCCAGCATTTT.

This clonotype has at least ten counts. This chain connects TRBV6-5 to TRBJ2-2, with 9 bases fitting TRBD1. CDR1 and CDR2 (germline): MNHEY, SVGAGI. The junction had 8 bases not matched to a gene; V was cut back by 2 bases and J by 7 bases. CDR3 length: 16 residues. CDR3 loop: CASSYPRTGVVGELFF. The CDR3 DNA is TGTGCCAGCAGTTACCCTCGGACAGGGGTGGTCGGGGAGCTGTTTTTT.

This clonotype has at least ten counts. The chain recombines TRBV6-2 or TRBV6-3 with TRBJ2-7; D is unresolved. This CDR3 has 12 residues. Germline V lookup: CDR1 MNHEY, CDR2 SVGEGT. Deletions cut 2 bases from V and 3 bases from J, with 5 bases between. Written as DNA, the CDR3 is TGTGCCAGCAGTTACGGAAACTACGAGCAGTACTTC. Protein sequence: CASSYGNYEQYF.

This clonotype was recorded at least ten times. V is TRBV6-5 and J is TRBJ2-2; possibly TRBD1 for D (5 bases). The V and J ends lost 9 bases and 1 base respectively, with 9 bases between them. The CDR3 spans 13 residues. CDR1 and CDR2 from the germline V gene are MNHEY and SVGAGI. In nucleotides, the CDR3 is TGTGCCAGTCTTACAGGGAACACCGGGGAGCTGTTTTTT. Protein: CASLTGNTGELFF.

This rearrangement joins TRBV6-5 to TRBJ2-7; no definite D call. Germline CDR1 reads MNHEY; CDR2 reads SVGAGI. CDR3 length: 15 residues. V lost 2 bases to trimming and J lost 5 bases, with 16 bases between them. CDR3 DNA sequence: TGTGCCAGCAGTTACGTCGCCCAAGGACCCAACGAGCAGTACTTC. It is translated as CASSYVAQGPNEQYF.

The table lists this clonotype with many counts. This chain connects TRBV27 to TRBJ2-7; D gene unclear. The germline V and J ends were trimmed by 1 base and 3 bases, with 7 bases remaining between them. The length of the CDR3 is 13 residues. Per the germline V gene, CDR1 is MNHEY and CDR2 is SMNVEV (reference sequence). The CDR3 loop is CASSLYASYEQYF. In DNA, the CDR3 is TGTGCCAGCAGTTTATACGCCAGCTACGAGCAGTACTTC.